The 13 T cell receptor beta chains presented below share a single source sample, sequenced in a study of blood T cell repertoires in COVID-19. Using immunoSEQ multiplex PCR, the repertoire was profiled, and TCRdb retains in-frame clones only, with some absent. This table holds fewer than 95,000 clones, around 90% found once. Sample: peripheral blood. These receptors all come from a woman of 80 years or more with acute or convalescent COVID-19.

V and J are TRBV3-1 (or the pseudogene TRBV3-2) and TRBJ1-4; D may be TRBD1 (5 bases). CDR1 is LGHDT, CDR2 YNNKEL, per germline (reference sequence). The CDR3 runs to 14 residues. Trimming took off 5 bases at V and 4 bases at J, with 11 bases between the two ends. CDR3: CASSTGTYNEKLFF. The DNA of the CDR3 is TGTGCCAGCAGCACCGGGACTTATAATGAAAAACTGTTTTTT.

This clone is a singleton in its sample. This chain links TRBV5-1 with TRBJ2-3; weak D call: TRBD2 (6 bases). In germline, CDR1 is SGHRS, CDR2 YFSETQ. The CDR3 loop spans 16 amino acids. V was shortened by 2 bases and J by 0 bases, with 13 bases between the two germline ends. DNA of the CDR3: TGCGCCAGCAGCTTTGGGTCGGGGGTAAGCACAGATACGCAGTATTTT. Amino acids: CASSFGSGVSTDTQYF.

The genes are TRBV19 and TRBJ1-2; the D gene is possibly TRBD1 (6 bases). The germline V gene encodes CDR1 LNHDA and CDR2 SQIVND (reference sequence). The CDR3 runs 15 residues. Deletions cut 4 bases from V and 5 bases from J, with 17 bases between. This chain's CDR3 is CASSTEHAGVYGYTF. The DNA of the CDR3 is TGTGCCAGTAGTACAGAACACGCAGGGGTGTATGGCTACACCTTC.

The V and J genes are TRBV28 and TRBJ2-7; no clear D. V was clipped by 5 bases and J by 4 bases, with 15 bases between them. Germline V gene lookup returns CDR1 MDHEN and CDR2 SYDVKM. The CDR3 is 14 amino acids. CDR3 sequence: CASSPPPPSYEQYF. The CDR3 DNA follows: TGTGCCAGCAGTCCACCCCCGCCCAGTTACGAGCAGTACTTC.

The chain couples TRBV5-1 to TRBJ2-1; 15 bases agree with TRBD2. Per the germline V gene, CDR1 is SGHRS and CDR2 is YFSETQ. The CDR3 totals 16 residues. Trimming at V came to 3 bases and at J to 9 bases, leaving 7 bases not matched to a gene. The CDR3 protein is CASSSGLAGGYGEQFF. Here the CDR3 DNA reads TGCGCCAGCAGCTCTGGACTAGCGGGAGGGTATGGTGAGCAGTTCTTC.

A single count supports this clone. The rearrangement joins TRBV5-4 to TRBJ2-1; 10 bases map to TRBD2. Germline CDR1 SGHNT, CDR2 YYREEE (reference sequence). The CDR3 is made up of 15 amino acids. Unmatched junction bases numbered 10, after V lost 5 bases and J lost 8 bases. The CDR3 nucleotides read TGTGCCAGCAGATTAGCGGGGGGCACCTTCGATGAGCAGTTCTTC. It translates to CASRLAGGTFDEQFF.

V is TRBV5-1 and J is TRBJ2-7; 7 bases line up with TRBD2. The CDR3 is 16 residues long. Germline CDR1 and CDR2: SGHRS and YFSETQ. V lost 0 bases and J lost 0; bases outside the gene matches: 6. In nucleotides, the CDR3 is TGCGCCAGCAGCTTGGATCCGCGGGGGATCTCCTACGAGCAGTACTTC. Its translation: CASSLDPRGISYEQYF.

This clone was detected a few times. This chain joins TRBV3-1 (or the pseudogene TRBV3-2) and TRBJ1-1; D unresolved. In germline, CDR1 is LGHDT, CDR2 YNNKEL (reference sequence). The CDR3 consists of 15 residues. The V end lost 5 bases, the J end lost 1 base, and 14 bases lay between the germline ends. The CDR3 DNA reads as TGTGCCAGCAGCTCGCACAGCGGTCAGAACACTGAAGCTTTCTTT. Protein product: CASSSHSGQNTEAFF.

This chain links TRBV2 with TRBJ2-7; D ambiguous. CDR3 length: 13 residues. V was pared by 7 bases and J by 2 bases, with 12 bases between. CDR1 SNHLY and CDR2 FYNNEI come from the germline V gene. The CDR3 DNA is TGTGCCAGCAAGGAGACCCATACCTACGAGCAGTACTTC. Protein product: CASKETHTYEQYF.

This chain joins TRBV5-4 and TRBJ2-1; 7 bases fit TRBD1. Looked up from germline, CDR1 is SGHNT and CDR2 is YYREEE (reference sequence). V lost 0 bases, J lost 0 bases, and 6 bases stayed unmatched. The CDR3 is 17 amino acids. DNA for the CDR3: TGTGCCAGCAGCTTGGGAGGGGGCCGCGACTCCTACAATGAGCAGTTCTTC. Amino acid sequence: CASSLGGGRDSYNEQFF.

This chain links TRBV2 with TRBJ2-3, with a weak D call TRBD2 (7 bases). The CDR3 loop spans 14 amino acids. Trimming left V 1 base short and J 4 bases short, with 9 bases between. Per germline, CDR1 SNHLY and CDR2 FYNNEI. The CDR3 DNA sequence: TGTGCCAGCAGTGAAGAGGGGGGGGCAGATACGCAGTATTTT. This sequence encodes CASSEEGGADTQYF.

V and J are TRBV4-3 and TRBJ1-6, with D unresolved. This CDR3 region has 17 residues. Between the trimmed V and J ends, which lost 0 bases and 2 bases, there was a span of 11 bases. Germline loops: CDR1 LGHNA, CDR2 YSLEER. This CDR3 is CASSQEPSGTYNSPLHF. The CDR3 DNA sequence: TGCGCCAGCAGCCAAGAGCCGTCCGGGACCTATAATTCACCCCTCCACTTT.

The V call is TRBV6-5, the J call TRBJ1-1; D perhaps matches TRBD1 (5 bases). This CDR3 region has 11 residues. Trimming removed 5 bases from V and 11 bases from J, with 12 bases in between. Germline V gene sequence: CDR1 MNHEY, CDR2 SVGAGI. The CDR3 DNA reads TGTGCCAGCAGTAAGGGGTGGACGGCTTTCTTT. Encoded protein: CASSKGWTAFF.